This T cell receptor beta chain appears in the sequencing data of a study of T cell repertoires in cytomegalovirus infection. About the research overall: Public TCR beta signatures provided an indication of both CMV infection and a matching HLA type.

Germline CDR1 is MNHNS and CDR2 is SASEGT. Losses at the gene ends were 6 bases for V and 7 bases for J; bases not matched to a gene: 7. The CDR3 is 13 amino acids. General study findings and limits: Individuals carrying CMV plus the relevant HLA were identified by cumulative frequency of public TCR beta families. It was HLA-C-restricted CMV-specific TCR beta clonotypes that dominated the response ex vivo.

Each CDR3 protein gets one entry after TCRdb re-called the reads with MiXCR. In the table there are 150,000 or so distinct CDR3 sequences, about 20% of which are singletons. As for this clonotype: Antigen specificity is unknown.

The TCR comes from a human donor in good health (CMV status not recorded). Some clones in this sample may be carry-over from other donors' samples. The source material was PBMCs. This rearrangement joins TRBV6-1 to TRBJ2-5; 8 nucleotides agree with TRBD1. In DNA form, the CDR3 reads TGTGCCAGCAGACGGGGACAGGACGGGACCCAGTACTTC. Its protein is CASRRGQDGTQYF.